The present T cell receptor beta chain was sequenced within a study of blood T cell repertoires in COVID-19. Across the whole study: Material from acute and convalescent COVID-19 was sourced from the United States, Italy and Spain.

The method was immunoSEQ multiplex PCR; TCRdb's version includes in-frame clones alone and lacks a portion of them. This sample has about 340,000 clones, with approximately 82% found just once. The CDR3 runs to 12 residues. Trimming removed 6 bases from V and 4 bases from J, with 9 bases in between. The germline CDR1 and CDR2 sequences are SGHAT and FQNNGV. Sequencing was carried out using peripheral blood. The sequence derives from a man younger than 45 with active or convalescent COVID-19. This chain connects TRBV11-2 to TRBJ1-2; D remains unclear. CDR3 loop: CASSVNSYGYTF. The CDR3 bases are TGTGCCAGCAGTGTCAATTCCTATGGCTACACCTTC.